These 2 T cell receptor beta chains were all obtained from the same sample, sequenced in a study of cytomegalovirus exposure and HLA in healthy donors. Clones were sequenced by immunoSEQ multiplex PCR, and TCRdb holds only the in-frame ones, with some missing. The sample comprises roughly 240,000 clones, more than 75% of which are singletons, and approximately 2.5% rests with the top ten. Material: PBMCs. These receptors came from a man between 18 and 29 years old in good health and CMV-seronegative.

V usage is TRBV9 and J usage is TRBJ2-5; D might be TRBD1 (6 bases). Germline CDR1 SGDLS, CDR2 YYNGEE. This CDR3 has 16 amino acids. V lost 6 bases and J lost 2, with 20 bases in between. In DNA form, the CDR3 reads TGTGCCAGCACCCGCACAGCAGGGGAAATACAAGAGACCCAGTACTTC. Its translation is CASTRTAGEIQETQYF.

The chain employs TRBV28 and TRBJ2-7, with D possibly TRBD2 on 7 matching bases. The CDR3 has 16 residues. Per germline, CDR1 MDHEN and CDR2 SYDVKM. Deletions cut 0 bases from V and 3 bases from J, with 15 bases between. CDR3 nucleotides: TGTGCCAGCAGTTTATGGGGGGCGGGAGCCAACTACGAGCAGTACTTC. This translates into CASSLWGAGANYEQYF. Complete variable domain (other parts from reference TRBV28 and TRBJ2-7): DVKVTQSSRYLVKRTGEKVFLECVQDMDHENMFWYRQDPGLGLRLIYFSYDVKMKEKGDIPEGYSVSREKKERFSLILESASTNQTSMYLCASSLWGAGANYEQYFGPGTRLTVT.